One and the same sample provided the 31 T cell receptor beta chains below, sequenced in a study of cytomegalovirus exposure and HLA in healthy donors. TCRdb keeps only in-frame clones here, not all; method: immunoSEQ multiplex PCR. The repertoire holds more than 90,000 clones, with 70% to 90% as singletons. The sequenced sample consisted of PBMCs. The origin of the receptors is a young man in good health and CMV-seronegative.

In DNA, the CDR3 is TGTGCCAGCAGCCCACGACAGGGGGCGAACACTGAAGCTTTCTTT. It specifies CASSPRQGANTEAFF. The rearrangement links TRBV9 to TRBJ1-1, with 10 positions matching TRBD1. From germline, CDR1 is SGDLS and CDR2 YYNGEE. Trimming took 4 bases from V and 1 from J; bases not matched to a gene: 4. The CDR3 is made up of 15 amino acids.

CDR3 in amino acids: CSGQGGETQYF. In DNA, the CDR3 is TGCAGTGGACAGGGAGGTGAGACCCAGTACTTC. The chain carries TRBV20-1 and TRBJ2-5; D might be TRBD1 (7 bases). Trimming cost V 7 bases and J 5 bases, with 11 bases left between them. The CDR3 is 11 residues long. Germline CDR1 is DFQATT and CDR2 is SNEGSKA (reference sequence).

This chain uses TRBV19 with TRBJ1-1; 7 bases are shared with TRBD1. Germline trimming cut 6 bases from V and 3 bases from J; bases unmatched to any gene: 4. From germline, CDR1 is LNHDA and CDR2 SQIVND (reference sequence). The CDR3 consists of 13 residues. The CDR3 DNA reads TGTGCCAGTAGGCATCAGGGGGACACTGAAGCTTTCTTT. It specifies CASRHQGDTEAFF.

The V and J genes are TRBV14 and TRBJ2-3; weak D call: TRBD1 (6 bases). From germline, CDR1 is SGHDN and CDR2 FVKESK. The V end was cut by 3 bases, the J end by 1 base, with 11 bases between. The CDR3 is made up of 15 amino acids. The CDR3 loop reads CASSQRGLGTDTQYF. The CDR3 nucleotides are TGTGCCAGCAGCCAGAGGGGGTTGGGCACAGATACGCAGTATTTT.

With respect to this clone: The sample carries other DNA sequences with the same CDR3. The chain joins TRBV6-5 to TRBJ2-3, with D possibly matching TRBD2 (7 bases). Trimming took 6 bases from V and 3 from J, leaving 10 bases between them. This CDR3 has 13 residues. Germline CDR1 is MNHEY and CDR2 is SVGAGI. CDR3 nucleotides: TGTGCCAGCAGCAGGGGAGGGACAGATACGCAGTATTTT. Its protein product is CASSRGGTDTQYF.

This clone was counted between two and nine times. The CDR3 region has the DNA TGTGCCAGTAGTATAGGTCTAGTTTCTTTCACAGATACGCAGTATTTT. Its translation: CASSIGLVSFTDTQYF. The chain recombines TRBV19 with TRBJ2-3; D uncertain. V was trimmed by 1 base and J by 2 bases, leaving 13 bases between them. Germline CDR1 reads LNHDA; CDR2 reads SQIVND (reference sequence). The CDR3 length is 16 residues.

Only one count was recorded for this clone. This chain connects TRBV7-9 to TRBJ1-3; weak D call: TRBD1 (5 bases). Germline CDR1 is SEHNR and CDR2 is FQNEAQ (reference sequence). Trimming took 1 base from V and 1 from J, leaving 14 bases between them. The CDR3 runs to 17 residues. CDR3 sequence: CASSLEGRSGSGNTIYF. The CDR3 bases are TGTGCCAGCAGCTTAGAGGGGAGGAGCGGATCTGGAAACACCATATATTTT.

The CDR3 nucleotides read TGCGCCAGCAGCTCCTCCCCCGGGACAGACCCGCTCGGCTACACCTTC. Translation: CASSSSPGTDPLGYTF. V gene TRBV5-1 combines with J gene TRBJ1-2; 7 bases are a match to TRBD1. Germline lookup yields CDR1 SGHRS and CDR2 YFSETQ. CDR3 length equals 16 residues. Unmatched junction bases numbered 16, after V lost 3 bases and J lost 8 bases.

V is TRBV7-7 and J is TRBJ2-1; tentatively, D is TRBD1 (5 bases). The CDR3 loop spans 13 amino acids. Trimming cost V 4 bases and J 1 base, with 5 bases left between them. Germline assignment: CDR1 SSHAT and CDR2 FNYEAQ (reference sequence). The CDR3 reads CASSSGSYNEQFF. CDR3 sequence (DNA): TGTGCCAGCAGCTCAGGGTCCTACAATGAGCAGTTCTTC.

This chain joins TRBV28 and TRBJ2-2; 8 positions agree with TRBD1. With V trimmed by 6 bases and J by 2 bases, 14 bases remained unmatched. Germline CDR1 and CDR2: MDHEN and SYDVKM. The CDR3 extends over 18 amino acids. The CDR3 sequence is CASRGQGSYGGNTGELFF. For the CDR3, the DNA is TGTGCCAGCAGAGGACAGGGCTCCTACGGGGGAAACACCGGGGAGCTGTTTTTT.

This chain links TRBV4-1 with TRBJ2-1; TRBD2 matches 10 bases. The CDR3 sequence is 14 residues long. CDR1 is MGHRA, CDR2 YSYEKL, per germline. Trimming at V came to 6 bases and at J to 8 bases, leaving 7 bases not matched to a gene. CDR3 in DNA: TGCGCCAGCAGGCTAGCGGGAGTAGTCGATGAGCAGTTCTTC. Translation gives CASRLAGVVDEQFF.

This clone was counted a few times. The chain is built from TRBV28 and TRBJ1-6, with 10 bases matching TRBD1. CDR3 length equals 15 residues. V dropped 6 bases and J dropped 9; count of bases not matched to a gene: 8. Germline V gene sequence: CDR1 MDHEN, CDR2 SYDVKM. The CDR3 region is CASRDGTGDTSPLHF. The CDR3 coding sequence is TGTGCCAGCAGGGACGGGACAGGGGATACTTCACCCCTCCACTTT.

The CDR3, as DNA: TGTGCCAGCAGCGGGACAGGGGATGGGAGCAATGAGCAGTTCTTC. Protein sequence: CASSGTGDGSNEQFF. V and J are TRBV6-4 and TRBJ2-1; 10 bases match TRBD1. V lost 6 bases to trimming and J lost 6 bases; unmatched junction nucleotides: 8. This CDR3 has 15 amino acids. Germline V gene sequence: CDR1 MRHNA, CDR2 SNTAGT.

The chain recombines TRBV28 with TRBJ1-6, with D tentatively TRBD1 (6 bases). The CDR3 is made up of 15 amino acids. Germline-derived CDR1 and CDR2 are MDHEN and SYDVKM. V lost 1 base, J lost 9 bases, and 13 bases lay in between. The CDR3 sequence is CASSLYGRGTSPLHF. CDR3 nucleotide sequence: TGTGCCAGCAGTTTATACGGCAGGGGCACTTCACCCCTCCACTTT.

The chain has TRBV6-1 and TRBJ1-5; 8 bases are shared with TRBD1. V dropped 6 bases and J dropped 2; count of bases not matched to a gene: 6. This CDR3 is 15 amino acids long. Germline CDR1 and CDR2: MNHNS and SASEGT. CDR3 sequence: CASRGQGGGNQPQHF. The CDR3 region has the DNA TGTGCCAGCAGAGGACAGGGAGGTGGCAATCAGCCCCAGCATTTT.

This chain uses TRBV18 with TRBJ1-2; no clear D gene. This CDR3 spans 12 amino acids. The V end was cut by 5 bases, the J end by 5 bases, with 9 bases between. Germline loops: CDR1 KGHSH, CDR2 LQKENI. The CDR3 nucleotides are TGTGCCAGCTCAGCAAGACAATATGGCTACACCTTC. It specifies CASSARQYGYTF.

This clone has just one count. The chain employs TRBV19 and TRBJ1-1; D unclear. Germline V gene data show CDR1 as LNHDA and CDR2 as SQIVND (reference sequence). Trimming removed 6 bases at V and 6 bases at J, with 20 bases between. CDR3 size: 15 residues. The CDR3 region has the DNA TGTGCCAGTAGCCCGCGGATCGGCGGCTTCGCTGAAGCTTTCTTT. Residues: CASSPRIGGFAEAFF. Combining the CDR3 with reference TRBV19 and TRBJ1-1 gives the whole variable domain DGGITQSPKYLFRKEGQNVTLSCEQNLNHDAMYWYRQDPGQGLRLIYYSQIVNDFQKGDIAEGYSVSREKKESFPLTVTSAQKNPTAFYLCASSPRIGGFAEAFFGQGTRLTVV.

V is TRBV6-1 and J is TRBJ2-1; D call uncertain. Germline-derived CDR1 and CDR2 are MNHNS and SASEGT. This CDR3 is 15 amino acids long. Between the trimmed V and J ends, which lost 0 bases and 4 bases, there was a span of 10 bases. CDR3 sequence (DNA): TGTGCCAGCAGTGAAGCTTCTTTTAAATACAATGAGCAGTTCTTC. It specifies CASSEASFKYNEQFF.

The V and J genes are TRBV4-3 and TRBJ2-2, with 10 nucleotides matching TRBD2. The CDR3 runs 19 residues. Germline lookup yields CDR1 LGHNA and CDR2 YSLEER. V lost 0 bases to trimming and J lost 2 bases; unmatched junction nucleotides: 9. CDR3 protein: CASSQDWGSGGHNTGELFF. The CDR3, as DNA: TGCGCCAGCAGCCAAGATTGGGGTAGCGGGGGGCATAACACCGGGGAGCTGTTTTTT.

The rearrangement uses TRBV4-2 and TRBJ2-7, with 10 bases lining up with TRBD2. V trimming: 3 bases; J trimming: 3 bases; junction bases outside the gene matches: 14. CDR1 is LGHNA, CDR2 YNFKEQ, per germline. There are 18 residues in the CDR3. DNA of the CDR3: TGTGCCAGCAGCCAGGAGTTCCGTAGCGGGAGGTATTTCTACGAGCAGTACTTC. This encodes CASSQEFRSGRYFYEQYF.

The J gene is TRBJ1-1, the V gene TRBV2, with unresolved D. V lost 7 bases, J lost 1 base, and 10 bases lay in between. The V gene's germline CDR1 is SNHLY and CDR2 FYNNEI. This CDR3 spans 13 amino acids. CDR3 sequence: CASTLLENTEAFF. Here the CDR3 DNA reads TGTGCCAGCACGTTGTTAGAGAACACTGAAGCTTTCTTT.

The chain combines TRBV6-1 with TRBJ1-1; possibly TRBD1 for D (6 bases). V shed 3 bases and J shed 1 base, with 12 bases lying between them. Germline V gene data show CDR1 as MNHNS and CDR2 as SASEGT. The CDR3 runs 15 residues. CDR3 DNA sequence: TGTGCCAGCAGTGACCCGGGGGGGCGGAACACTGAAGCTTTCTTT. Its translation: CASSDPGGRNTEAFF.

The rearrangement links TRBV23-1 to TRBJ2-5; the D is unclear. TRBV23-1 is sorted into the ORF group, with uncertain function. V lost 1 base to trimming and J lost 1 base, with 7 bases between them. The CDR3 is made up of 14 amino acids. CDR3 sequence (DNA): TGCGCCAGCAGTCAATATCGAGCCCAAGAGACCCAGTACTTC. It codes for CASSQYRAQETQYF.

The J gene is TRBJ2-2, the V gene TRBV28; D uncertain. Deletions cut 3 bases from V and 2 bases from J, with 7 bases between. The CDR3 is made up of 14 amino acids. CDR1 MDHEN and CDR2 SYDVKM come from the germline V gene. The CDR3 is CASSFYRNTGELFF. The DNA for the CDR3 is TGTGCCAGCAGTTTCTACAGAAACACCGGGGAGCTGTTTTTT.

This chain uses TRBV19 with TRBJ1-5, with a possible D match to TRBD1 (6 bases). This CDR3 comprises 14 residues. With 3 bases removed from V and 3 bases from J, the gap between germline ends came to 9 bases. The V gene's germline CDR1 is LNHDA and CDR2 SQIVND (reference sequence). CDR3 residues: CASSIGTNNQPQHF. The DNA of the CDR3 is TGTGCCAGTAGTATCGGGACAAACAATCAGCCCCAGCATTTT.

J is TRBJ1-2 and V is TRBV6-5; tentatively, D is TRBD1 (5 bases). CDR1 is MNHEY and CDR2 is SVGAGI in the germline V gene. Trimming stripped 6 bases from V and 4 bases from J, with 18 bases between. CDR3 length: 15 amino acids. CDR3 DNA sequence: TGTGCCAGCAGACAGAAGGGACTCGCAGTCTATGGCTACACCTTC. Its translation: CASRQKGLAVYGYTF.

The genes are TRBV7-6 and TRBJ2-3; the D is unclear. Germline V lookup: CDR1 SGHVS, CDR2 FNYEAQ. This CDR3 is 11 amino acids long. The V end was cut by 4 bases, the J end by 6 bases, with 5 bases between. CDR3 DNA sequence: TGTGCCAGCAGCTCGCGGGATACGCAGTATTTT. Translating it yields CASSSRDTQYF.

In its sample, this clone was seen once. Compared with germline, one end of the junction differs, possibly owing to a read error. V usage is TRBV11-3 and J usage is TRBJ2-7; TRBD1 agrees at 8 bases. This CDR3 contains 13 residues. In germline, CDR1 is SGHNT, CDR2 YENEEA. In DNA, the CDR3 is TGTGCCAGCAGCTTAGATCAACGCACAGGGGGGATCTTC. Amino acids: CASSLDQRTGGIF.

The genes are TRBV4-1 and TRBJ1-1; maybe TRBD1 (6 bases). The V gene lost 4 bases and the J gene lost 3 bases, with 9 bases spanning the gap. CDR3 length: 13 amino acids. Germline CDR1 MGHRA, CDR2 YSYEKL. In DNA, the CDR3 is TGCGCCAGCAGCCCGAGGGGGTACACTGAAGCTTTCTTT. Its translation: CASSPRGYTEAFF.

This clone was counted a few times. This chain joins TRBV6-1 and TRBJ2-7, with D unclear. The germline V and J ends were trimmed by 3 bases and 3 bases, with 3 bases remaining between them. The CDR3 length is 11 residues. Germline V gene data show CDR1 as MNHNS and CDR2 as SASEGT. The CDR3 DNA reads TGTGCCAGCAGTGACGGCTACGAGCAGTACTTC. Translating it yields CASSDGYEQYF.

J is TRBJ2-6 and V is TRBV4-3, with D possibly matching TRBD1 (6 bases). Trimming pared 0 bases from V and 0 bases from J, leaving 9 bases between. The germline V gene has CDR1 LGHNA and CDR2 YSLEER. The CDR3 has 17 residues. CDR3 loop: CASSQEQGYSGANVLTF. The CDR3 DNA reads TGCGCCAGCAGCCAAGAACAGGGTTACTCTGGGGCCAACGTCCTGACTTTC.